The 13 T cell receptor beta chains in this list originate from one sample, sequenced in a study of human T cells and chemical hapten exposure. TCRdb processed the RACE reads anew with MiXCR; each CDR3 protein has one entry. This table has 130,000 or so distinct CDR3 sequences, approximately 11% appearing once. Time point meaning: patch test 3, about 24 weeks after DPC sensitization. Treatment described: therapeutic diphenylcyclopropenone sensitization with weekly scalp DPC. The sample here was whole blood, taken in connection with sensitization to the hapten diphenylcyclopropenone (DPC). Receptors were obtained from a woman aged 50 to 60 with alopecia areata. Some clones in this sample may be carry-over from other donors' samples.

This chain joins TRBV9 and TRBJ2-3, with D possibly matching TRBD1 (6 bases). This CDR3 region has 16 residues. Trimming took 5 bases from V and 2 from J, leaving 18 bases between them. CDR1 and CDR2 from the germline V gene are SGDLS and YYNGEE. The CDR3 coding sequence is TGTGCCAGCAGTGCTTCGGGGACACACCTCACAGATACGCAGTATTTT. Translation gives CASSASGTHLTDTQYF.

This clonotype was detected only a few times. In nucleotides, the CDR3 is TGTGCCAGCACCATGAAAGGCACTGAAGCTTTCTTT. Residues: CASTMKGTEAFF. The genes are TRBV7-9 and TRBJ1-1; D not certain. The CDR3 loop spans 12 amino acids. Germline CDR1 reads SEHNR; CDR2 reads FQNEAQ (reference sequence). V was trimmed by 7 bases and J by 4 bases, leaving 10 bases between them.

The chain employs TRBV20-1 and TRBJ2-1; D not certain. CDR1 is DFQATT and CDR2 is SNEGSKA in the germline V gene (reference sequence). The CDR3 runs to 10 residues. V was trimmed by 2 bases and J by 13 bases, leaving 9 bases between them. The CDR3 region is CSARNLVQFF. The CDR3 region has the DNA TGCAGTGCTAGAAACCTAGTTCAGTTCTTC.

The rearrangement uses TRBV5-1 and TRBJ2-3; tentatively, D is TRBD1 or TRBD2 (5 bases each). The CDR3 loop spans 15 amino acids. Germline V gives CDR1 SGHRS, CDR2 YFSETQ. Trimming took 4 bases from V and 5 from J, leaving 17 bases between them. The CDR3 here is CASSDPGPDLDTQYF. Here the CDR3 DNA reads TGCGCCAGCAGCGACCCGGGACCAGACCTAGATACGCAGTATTTT.

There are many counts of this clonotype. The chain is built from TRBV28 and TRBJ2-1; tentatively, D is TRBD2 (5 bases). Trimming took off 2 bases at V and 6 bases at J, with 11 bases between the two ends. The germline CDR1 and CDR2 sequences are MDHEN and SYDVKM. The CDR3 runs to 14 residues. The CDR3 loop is CASSLTGNLNEQFF. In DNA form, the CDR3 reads TGTGCCAGCAGTTTAACGGGGAACCTCAATGAGCAGTTCTTC.

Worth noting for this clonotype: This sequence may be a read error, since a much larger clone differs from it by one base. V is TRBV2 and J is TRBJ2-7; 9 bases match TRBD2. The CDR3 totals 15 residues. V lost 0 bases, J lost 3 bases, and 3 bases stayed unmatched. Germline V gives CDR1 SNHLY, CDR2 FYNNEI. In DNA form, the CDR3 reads TGTGCCAGCAGTGAAGCTGCGGGGGGGTGCTACGAGCAGTACTTC. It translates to CASSEAAGGCYEQYF.

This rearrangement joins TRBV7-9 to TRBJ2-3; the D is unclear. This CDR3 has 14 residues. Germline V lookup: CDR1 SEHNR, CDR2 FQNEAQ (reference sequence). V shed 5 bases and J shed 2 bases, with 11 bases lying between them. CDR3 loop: CASSQKGPTDTQYF. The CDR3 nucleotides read TGTGCCAGCAGCCAAAAGGGCCCCACAGATACGCAGTATTTT.

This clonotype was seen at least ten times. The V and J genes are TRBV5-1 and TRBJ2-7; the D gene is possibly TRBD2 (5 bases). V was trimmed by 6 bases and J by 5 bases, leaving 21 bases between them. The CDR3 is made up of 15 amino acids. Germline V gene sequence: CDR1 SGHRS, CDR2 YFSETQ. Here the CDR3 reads CASNDGLIGVDEQYF. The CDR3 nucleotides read TGCGCCAGCAACGACGGACTCATTGGGGTAGACGAGCAGTACTTC.

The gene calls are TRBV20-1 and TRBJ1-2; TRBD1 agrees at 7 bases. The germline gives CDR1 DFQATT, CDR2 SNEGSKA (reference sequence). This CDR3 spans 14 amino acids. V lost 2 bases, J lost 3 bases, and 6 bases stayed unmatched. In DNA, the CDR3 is TGCAGTGCTAGACAAGCAGGGGGTGACTATGGCTACACCTTC. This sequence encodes CSARQAGGDYGYTF.

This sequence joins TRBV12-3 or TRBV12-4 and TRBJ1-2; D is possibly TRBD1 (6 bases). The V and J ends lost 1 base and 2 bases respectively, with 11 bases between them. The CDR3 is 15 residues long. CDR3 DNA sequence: TGTGCCAGCAGTTTAGTTGGGGGGCACAACTATGGCTACACCTTC. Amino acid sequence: CASSLVGGHNYGYTF.

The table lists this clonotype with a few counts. The CDR3 DNA is TGTGCCAGCAGCCCGACCAGGGTCCCGACCAATGAGCAGTTCTTC. This sequence encodes CASSPTRVPTNEQFF. This chain uses TRBV28 with TRBJ2-1, with a possible D match to TRBD1 (5 bases). The V end lost 6 bases, the J end lost 6 bases, and 18 bases lay between the germline ends. The CDR3 is made up of 15 amino acids. Germline V gives CDR1 MDHEN, CDR2 SYDVKM.

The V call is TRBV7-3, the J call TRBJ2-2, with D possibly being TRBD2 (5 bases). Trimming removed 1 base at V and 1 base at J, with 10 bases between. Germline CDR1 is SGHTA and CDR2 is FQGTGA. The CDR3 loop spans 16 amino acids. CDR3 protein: CASSLITGMNTGELFF. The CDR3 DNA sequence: TGTGCCAGCAGCTTAATTACGGGGATGAACACCGGGGAGCTGTTTTTT.

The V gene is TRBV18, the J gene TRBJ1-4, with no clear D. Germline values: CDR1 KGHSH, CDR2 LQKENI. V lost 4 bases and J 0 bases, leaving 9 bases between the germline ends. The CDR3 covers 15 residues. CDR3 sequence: CASSLSGTTNEKLFF. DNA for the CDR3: TGTGCCAGCTCACTCTCCGGGACAACTAATGAAAAACTGTTTTTT.